The clone carrying this T cell receptor (beta chain) has a single count. The antigen is not known. This sample is part of a study of post-analysis software for immune sequencing data. The study's findings and limits: Controls' normalized Chao1 diversity significantly exceeded that of multiple sclerosis patients. TRBV5-6, TRBV5-1 and TRBV20-1 belonged to a set of about 5 TRBV segments that were more frequent in patients than controls. Under F measure analysis, samples from one preparation batch co-clustered strongly.

This CDR3 is built from 13 residues. Germline assignment: CDR1 ENHRY and CDR2 SYGVKD. V was pared by 5 bases and J by 7 bases, with 12 bases between. Researchers reported that TCR beta cDNA libraries carried unique molecular identifiers. MiXCR, applied by TCRdb to the PCR reads, yields one record per CDR3 protein. The sample includes about half a million distinct CDR3 sequences, under 55% of them seen just once. The chain carries TRBV10-3 and TRBJ2-1; a possible D gene is TRBD1 (5 bases). The TCR sequence derives from a girl between 5 and 17 years old with multiple sclerosis. Sequencing was carried out using blood. The CDR3 here is CAISRQGQNEQFF. The CDR3 bases are TGTGCCATCAGTCGTCAGGGCCAAAATGAGCAGTTCTTC.